This entry lists 19 T cell receptor beta chains sequenced from one sample in a study of T cell responses to AZD1222 COVID-19 vaccine (dated by TCRdb to the early 2020s). Libraries were constructed by the immunoSEQ multiplex PCR assay. As stored in TCRdb, this immuneACCESS dataset retains in-frame rearrangements with V and J assigned. A fraction of the clones does not appear; measured against another copy, unresolved V genes explain less than half of the discrepancy, and the remainder lacks a known reason. The sample has approximately 89,000 clones on record, 75% to 95% of them singletons. The ten top clones hold approximately 5% of the sample. The meaning of the sample's time point label: about 28 days (+/-7) after the second vaccine dose. The sequencing here drew on peripheral blood, taken 28 days after the second AZD1222 dose. All receptors come from an adult who received the AZD1222 COVID-19 vaccine.

The chain carries TRBV28 and TRBJ2-7, with TRBD1 identical over 8 bases. V dropped 5 bases and J dropped 9; count of bases not matched to a gene: 9. The V gene's germline CDR1 is MDHEN and CDR2 SYDVKM. The length of the CDR3 is 13 residues. DNA of the CDR3: TGTGCCAGCAGTCTTAACAGGGGGATGATGCAGTACTTC. It is translated as CASSLNRGMMQYF.

The V call is TRBV18, the J call TRBJ1-1; D unresolved. Germline V gene data show CDR1 as KGHSH and CDR2 as LQKENI. The CDR3 is 17 residues long. Trimming pared 5 bases from V and 4 bases from J, leaving 23 bases between. The CDR3: CASSVNSGLGMSTEAFF. DNA of the CDR3: TGTGCCAGCTCAGTCAACTCGGGGTTGGGTATGAGCACTGAAGCTTTCTTT.

CDR3 sequence reads: CAFSGGIGTDTQYF. The CDR3 DNA follows: TGTGCCTTCAGCGGGGGGATAGGCACAGATACGCAGTATTTT. The rearrangement links TRBV7-9 to TRBJ2-3, with 9 nucleotides matching TRBD2. This CDR3 has 14 amino acids. The junction had 7 bases not matched to a gene; V was cut back by 11 bases and J by 1 base. The V gene's germline CDR1 is SEHNR and CDR2 FQNEAQ (reference sequence).

The chain combines TRBV3-1 (or the pseudogene TRBV3-2) with TRBJ1-4; possible D gene TRBD1, 5 bases. V dropped 4 bases and J dropped 7 bases, with 16 bases sitting between them. CDR1 LGHDT and CDR2 YNNKEL come from the germline V gene (reference sequence). The CDR3 has 15 residues. The CDR3 here is CASSPKTGVVEKLFF. The CDR3 DNA reads TGTGCCAGCAGCCCTAAAACAGGTGTTGTTGAAAAACTGTTTTTT.

This chain uses TRBV5-1 with TRBJ1-5; D is possibly TRBD1 (5 bases). The CDR3 extends over 14 amino acids. With 5 bases removed from V and 1 base from J, the gap between germline ends came to 10 bases. Germline V gene lookup returns CDR1 SGHRS and CDR2 YFSETQ. This chain's CDR3 is CASRPGPSNQPQHF. The CDR3 nucleotides read TGCGCCAGCAGGCCGGGACCGAGCAATCAGCCCCAGCATTTT.

The chain has TRBV7-6 and TRBJ2-1, with 9 nucleotides matching TRBD2. Germline lookup yields CDR1 SGHVS and CDR2 FNYEAQ. The CDR3 spans 16 residues. V was pared by 1 base and J by 8 bases, with 9 bases of the junction left unmatched. For the CDR3, the DNA is TGTGCCAGCAGCTTAGAACCTGCGGGGGGGCCCTATGAGCAGTTCTTC. Protein sequence: CASSLEPAGGPYEQFF.

The rearrangement joins TRBV27 to TRBJ1-5, with D tentatively TRBD1 (6 bases). Trimming took off 1 base at V and 5 bases at J, with 9 bases between the two ends. The CDR3 has 14 amino acids. Per germline, CDR1 MNHEY and CDR2 SMNVEV (reference sequence). The CDR3 DNA reads TGTGCCAGCAGTTTATATAAGGGGGATCAGCCCCAGCATTTT. Its protein is CASSLYKGDQPQHF.

The chain employs TRBV3-1 (or the pseudogene TRBV3-2) and TRBJ2-3; 7 bases are shared with TRBD1. This CDR3 spans 15 amino acids. Unmatched junction bases numbered 8, after V lost 4 bases and J lost 4 bases. Germline lookup yields CDR1 LGHDT and CDR2 YNNKEL (reference sequence). Here the CDR3 reads CASSLRTGIADTQYF. The CDR3 region has the DNA TGTGCCAGCAGCCTCCGGACAGGTATCGCAGATACGCAGTATTTT.

V usage is TRBV28 and J usage is TRBJ1-2; no definite D call. This CDR3 contains 11 residues. Trimming left V 6 bases short and J 5 bases short, with 7 bases between. Germline CDR1 is MDHEN and CDR2 is SYDVKM. In DNA form, the CDR3 reads TGTGCCAGCAGGGATGGGTATGGCTACACCTTC. Translated, it gives CASRDGYGYTF.

The chain couples TRBV5-1 to TRBJ1-1; D gene uncertain. Germline V gives CDR1 SGHRS, CDR2 YFSETQ. The CDR3 length is 14 residues. Between the trimmed V and J ends, which lost 0 bases and 1 base, there was a span of 7 bases. The CDR3 coding sequence is TGCGCCAGCAGCTTGGGACTCACGAACACTGAAGCTTTCTTT. Translating it yields CASSLGLTNTEAFF.

The V call is TRBV5-8, the J call TRBJ1-6, with TRBD1 identical over 10 bases. The junction had 1 base not matched to a gene; V was cut back by 4 bases and J by 6 bases. Per germline, CDR1 SGHTS and CDR2 YDEGEE. This CDR3 region has 14 residues. This chain's CDR3 is CASSRTGGNSPLHF. The CDR3 DNA is TGTGCCAGCAGCAGGACAGGGGGTAATTCACCCCTCCACTTT.

The rearrangement joins TRBV6-4 to TRBJ1-1; the D gene is possibly TRBD1 (6 bases). CDR1 and CDR2 from the germline V gene are MRHNA and SNTAGT. CDR3 size: 13 residues. The V end lost 4 bases, the J end lost 1 base, and 7 bases lay between the germline ends. CDR3 in DNA: TGTGCCAGCAGTGTGGGACAGAACACTGAAGCTTTCTTT. As protein: CASSVGQNTEAFF.

The chain uses TRBV5-6 and TRBJ1-2; possible D gene TRBD1, 6 bases. In germline, CDR1 is SGHDT, CDR2 YYEEEE. The CDR3 length is 15 residues. The V gene lost 6 bases and the J gene lost 2 bases, with 17 bases spanning the gap. CDR3 residues: CASTRDSGVNYGYTF. CDR3 nucleotide sequence: TGTGCCAGCACCCGAGATTCAGGGGTGAACTATGGCTACACCTTC.

The chain carries TRBV3-1 (or the pseudogene TRBV3-2) and TRBJ2-2; D is undetermined. Germline CDR1 and CDR2: LGHDT and YNNKEL (reference sequence). The V gene lost 4 bases and the J gene lost 4 bases, with 10 bases spanning the gap. The CDR3 covers 14 residues. CDR3 in DNA: TGTGCCAGCAGCCCGTGGGAATCCACCGGGGAGCTGTTTTTT. It translates to CASSPWESTGELFF.

J is TRBJ2-7 and V is TRBV5-4; D is perhaps TRBD1 or TRBD2 (5 bases each). Trimming took off 4 bases at V and 2 bases at J, with 7 bases between the two ends. CDR3 length: 12 amino acids. Germline V gene sequence: CDR1 SGHNT, CDR2 YYREEE (reference sequence). The CDR3 region has the DNA TGTGCCAGCAGCAGGGACGCCTACGAGCAGTACTTC. As protein: CASSRDAYEQYF.

This chain connects TRBV28 to TRBJ2-2; D is unresolved. V was clipped by 2 bases and J by 7 bases, with 2 bases between them. CDR1 is MDHEN and CDR2 is SYDVKM in the germline V gene. The CDR3 runs 11 residues. The CDR3 DNA reads TGTGCCAGCAGTTTAATCGGGGAGCTGTTTTTT. It specifies CASSLIGELFF.

The rearrangement uses TRBV5-4 and TRBJ1-3, with D possibly matching TRBD1 (6 bases). CDR3 length: 14 amino acids. V gave up 2 bases and J gave up 1 base, with 7 bases separating them. Germline-derived CDR1 and CDR2 are SGHNT and YYREEE (reference sequence). CDR3 coding DNA: TGTGCCAGCAGCTTCACAGGGTCTGGAAACACCATATATTTT. Protein sequence: CASSFTGSGNTIYF.

The chain joins TRBV19 to TRBJ2-7, with D perhaps matching TRBD1 (6 bases). Germline assignment: CDR1 LNHDA and CDR2 SQIVND (reference sequence). V was clipped by 6 bases and J by 2 bases, with 11 bases between them. This CDR3 comprises 13 residues. The CDR3 here is CASRGQTTYEQYF. The CDR3 coding sequence is TGTGCCAGTAGAGGACAGACCACCTACGAGCAGTACTTC.

The sample holds one count of this clone. The chain joins TRBV28 to TRBJ1-6; D is unresolved. V shed 7 bases and J shed 3 bases, with 13 bases lying between them. The CDR3 extends over 15 amino acids. Germline CDR1 and CDR2: MDHEN and SYDVKM. Here the CDR3 reads CASTWRSYYNSPLHF. CDR3 nucleotides: TGTGCCAGCACCTGGCGGTCCTACTATAATTCACCCCTCCACTTT.